A single sample is the source of the 29 T cell receptor beta chains below, sequenced in a study of T cells expressing NK-cell markers. TCRdb re-called the 5' RACE reads; one entry per CDR3 protein, DNA not given. The table for this sample gives 550,000 to 600,000 distinct CDR3 sequences. The sequenced sample was blood T cells: a sorted CD56 or NKG2C T cell subset, CD4+ or CD8+ T cells, or bulk PBMC T cells (not recorded which). The origin of the receptors is a man aged 18 to 30 in good health.

The J gene is TRBJ2-1, the V gene TRBV12-3 or TRBV12-4; TCRdb lists TRBD2, though no DNA is available to test this call. This CDR3 comprises 17 residues. The CDR3 is CASSFPWGLADHNEQFF.

The chain links TRBV12-3 or TRBV12-4 to TRBJ2-5. This CDR3 region has 13 residues. The chain's CDR3 is CASSLGAGSPKYF.

The chain recombines TRBV28 with TRBJ2-7; TCRdb proposes TRBD1, but this gene call is untestable without DNA. Germline-derived CDR1 and CDR2 are MDHEN and SYDVKM. The CDR3 contains 16 residues. The CDR3 region is CASSFPRGRGAYEQYF.

The chain links TRBV24-1 to TRBJ2-1; TCRdb selects TRBD1, and the lack of DNA leaves this call unchecked. Germline assignment: CDR1 KGHDR and CDR2 SFDVKD. The CDR3 covers 14 residues. The CDR3 is CATVGGAPYNEQFF.

The rearrangement joins TRBV5-1 to TRBJ2-1; lacking DNA, the TRBD1 call made by TCRdb goes unchecked. CDR1 and CDR2 (germline): SGHRS, YFSETQ. The CDR3 totals 17 residues. The CDR3 spells CASSETGALASGNEQFF.

The chain is built from TRBV12-3 or TRBV12-4 and TRBJ1-4. The CDR3 is 15 amino acids. The CDR3 here is CASSPGFGGPQKLFF.

This chain connects TRBV24-1 to TRBJ2-7; TCRdb gives TRBD1 as the D gene, but with no DNA this cannot be confirmed. Germline V gene sequence: CDR1 KGHDR, CDR2 SFDVKD. The CDR3 is 16 residues long. Here the CDR3 reads CATSEPQGQRPYEQYF.

V and J are TRBV5-1 and TRBJ1-4; TCRdb reports TRBD1, a call that lacks DNA to check it against. The CDR3 totals 16 residues. The germline gives CDR1 SGHRS, CDR2 YFSETQ. CDR3 in amino acids: CASRLGDRGENEKLFF.

This chain joins TRBV5-6 and TRBJ2-1; TCRdb proposes TRBD2, but this gene call is untestable without DNA. The length of the CDR3 is 17 residues. Germline lookup yields CDR1 SGHDT and CDR2 YYEEEE. The CDR3: CASSLVSLREGWNEQFF.

The J gene is TRBJ2-3, the V gene TRBV7-2; absent DNA, TCRdb's TRBD1 call cannot be checked. The CDR3 runs to 16 residues. Germline values: CDR1 SGHTA, CDR2 FQGNSA. CDR3: CASSTGQGGITDTQYF.

The V call is TRBV20-1, the J call TRBJ2-7; TCRdb reports TRBD1, a call that lacks DNA to check it against. The CDR3 contains 13 residues. Germline loops: CDR1 DFQATT, CDR2 SNEGSKA (reference sequence). This CDR3 reads CSAAGGREYEQYF.

V and J are TRBV5-8 and TRBJ2-1. The CDR3 extends over 12 amino acids. Germline CDR1 and CDR2: SGHTS and YDEGEE. The chain's CDR3 is CASSTRDNEQFF.

The chain carries TRBV18 and TRBJ2-7; TCRdb's D call, TRBD1, is unchecked because there is no DNA. The CDR3 length is 15 residues. Germline V gene lookup returns CDR1 KGHSH and CDR2 LQKENI. The CDR3 here is CASSLEDRGFYEQYF.

V usage is TRBV29-1 and J usage is TRBJ2-3; the TCRdb D gene call, TRBD2, has no DNA to confirm it. CDR3 length equals 13 residues. Per germline, CDR1 SQVTM and CDR2 ANQGSEA. The CDR3 loop reads CSARIAGEGTQYF.

V usage is TRBV7-6 and J usage is TRBJ2-1. Germline CDR1 SGHVS, CDR2 FNYEAQ. The CDR3 contains 16 residues. CDR3 sequence: CASSLPPDSSYNEQFF.

The rearrangement links TRBV6-1 to TRBJ2-3; the TCRdb call, TRBD2, lacks DNA for checking. Germline V gives CDR1 MNHNS, CDR2 SASEGT. CDR3 length: 17 residues. The CDR3 sequence: CASSDSARREVTDTQYF.

The chain joins TRBV6-2 or TRBV6-3 to TRBJ2-4; the D call from TCRdb, TRBD1, cannot be confirmed without DNA. CDR1 and CDR2 (germline): MNHEY, SVGEGT. The CDR3 is 15 amino acids. CDR3 sequence: CASNPTDSAKNIQYF.

The rearrangement uses TRBV7-9 and TRBJ1-5. CDR1 and CDR2 from the germline V gene are SEHNR and FQNEAQ (reference sequence). The CDR3 sequence is 15 residues long. CDR3 in amino acids: CASSLDAGPNQPQHF.

The CDR3 sequence is CASSFRSSGRVADTQYF. The rearrangement uses TRBV27 and TRBJ2-3; no DNA is available, so the TRBD2 call from TCRdb remains unchecked. The CDR3 consists of 17 residues. Germline-derived CDR1 and CDR2 are MNHEY and SMNVEV (reference sequence).

The chain links TRBV7-6 to TRBJ2-5; TCRdb's D call, TRBD2, is unchecked because there is no DNA. This CDR3 contains 16 residues. Germline-derived CDR1 and CDR2 are SGHVS and FNYEAQ. The CDR3 spells CASSLEWRVRQETQYF.

The chain links TRBV27 to TRBJ2-5; absent DNA, TCRdb's TRBD1 call cannot be checked. This CDR3 contains 12 residues. Germline-derived CDR1 and CDR2 are MNHEY and SMNVEV (reference sequence). This CDR3 reads CASSAPQETQYF.

The CDR3 region is CASSIPIADGELFF. The chain employs TRBV5-5 and TRBJ2-2; TCRdb calls TRBD2, which cannot be checked without DNA. The CDR3 is 14 amino acids. Germline lookup yields CDR1 SGHKS and CDR2 YYEKEE (reference sequence).

The chain joins TRBV20-1 to TRBJ2-2; no DNA is available, so the TRBD2 call from TCRdb remains unchecked. Per the germline V gene, CDR1 is DFQATT and CDR2 is SNEGSKA (reference sequence). This CDR3 spans 14 amino acids. The CDR3 protein is CSARQGLEPGELFF.

The rearrangement joins TRBV29-1 to TRBJ2-2; TCRdb returns TRBD1, unconfirmable since there is no DNA. CDR1 is SQVTM and CDR2 is ANQGSEA in the germline V gene. The CDR3 has 12 amino acids. The CDR3 sequence is CSVDQGIGELFF.

The chain recombines TRBV29-1 with TRBJ2-7. Looked up from germline, CDR1 is SQVTM and CDR2 is ANQGSEA. The CDR3 loop spans 15 amino acids. The CDR3: CSVEWWWDSKNEQYF.

The V and J genes are TRBV20-1 and TRBJ1-5; the TRBD1 assignment by TCRdb is unverifiable without DNA. Germline V gene lookup returns CDR1 DFQATT and CDR2 SNEGSKA (reference sequence). The CDR3 sequence is 15 residues long. This CDR3 is CSARDLGRGNWPQHF.

The CDR3: CASGMMGAGNQPQHF. This chain links TRBV12-3 or TRBV12-4 with TRBJ1-5; TCRdb's D call, TRBD1, is unchecked because there is no DNA. There are 15 residues in the CDR3.

The V gene is TRBV18, the J gene TRBJ2-5; TCRdb proposes TRBD1, but this gene call is untestable without DNA. Germline lookup yields CDR1 KGHSH and CDR2 LQKENI. CDR3 size: 15 residues. The chain's CDR3 is CASSPRGTGGETQYF.

V is TRBV6-1 and J is TRBJ2-5. The germline V gene has CDR1 MNHNS and CDR2 SASEGT. This CDR3 comprises 12 residues. The CDR3 sequence: CASSWGQETQYF.